This T cell receptor (beta chain) was sequenced for a study of shared clonotypes between healthy human individuals. General study results and limits: With few donors, the genetic and exposure-history diversity represented was limited. Memory subsets generally showed lower estimated richness than naive subsets. Sequencing depth was expected to affect clonotype sharing among donors.

The authors distributed each subset's genomic DNA evenly over several immunoSEQ plates. Sequenced by immunoSEQ multiplex PCR; TCRdb stores in-frame clones only, minus some. The top ten clones hold almost 0.9% of a sample with about 1.1 million clones, 70% to 80% of them seen once. Per germline, CDR1 SQVTM and CDR2 ANQGSEA. Trimming took 4 bases from V and 4 from J, leaving 13 bases between them. The CDR3 has 13 amino acids. With regard to this clone: What it recognizes is unknown. This may arise from a read error, as a much more abundant clone is one base away.

The clonotype was recovered from a man younger than 30 in good health. Some clones in this sample may be carry-over from other donors' samples. Sequenced sample: memory CD4+ T cells from PBMCs. Subset of the sample: CD45RA-negative fraction. The chain uses TRBV29-1 and TRBJ1-1, with D possibly TRBD1 on 6 matching bases. CDR3 in amino acids: CSVAQGCGTEAFF. In nucleotides, the CDR3 is TGCAGCGTTGCACAGGGCTGCGGCACTGAAGCTTTCTTT.